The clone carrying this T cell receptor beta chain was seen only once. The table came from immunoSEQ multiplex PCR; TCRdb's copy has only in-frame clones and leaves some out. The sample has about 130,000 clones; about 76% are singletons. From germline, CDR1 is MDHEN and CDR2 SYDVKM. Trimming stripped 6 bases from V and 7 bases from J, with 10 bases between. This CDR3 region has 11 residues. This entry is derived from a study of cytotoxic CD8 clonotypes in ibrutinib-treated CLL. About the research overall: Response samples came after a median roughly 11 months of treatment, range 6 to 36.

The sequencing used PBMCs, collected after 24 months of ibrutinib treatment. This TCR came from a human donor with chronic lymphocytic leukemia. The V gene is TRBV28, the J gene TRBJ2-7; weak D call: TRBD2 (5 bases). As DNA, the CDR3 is TGTGCCAGCAGCCTTCGGGGTGAGCAGTACTTC. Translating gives CASSLRGEQYF. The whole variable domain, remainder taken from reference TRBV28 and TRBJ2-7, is DVKVTQSSRYLVKRTGEKVFLECVQDMDHENMFWYRQDPGLGLRLIYFSYDVKMKEKGDIPEGYSVSREKKERFSLILESASTNQTSMYLCASSLRGEQYFGPGTRLTVT.